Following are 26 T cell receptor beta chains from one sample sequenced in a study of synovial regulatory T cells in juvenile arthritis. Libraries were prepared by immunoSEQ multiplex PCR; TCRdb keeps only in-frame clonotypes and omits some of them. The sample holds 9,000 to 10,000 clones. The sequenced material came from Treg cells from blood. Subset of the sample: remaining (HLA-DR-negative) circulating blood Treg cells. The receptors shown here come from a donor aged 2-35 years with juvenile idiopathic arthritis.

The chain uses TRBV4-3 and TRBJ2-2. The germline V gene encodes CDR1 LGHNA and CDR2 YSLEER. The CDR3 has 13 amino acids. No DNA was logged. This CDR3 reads CASSPQRTGELFF.

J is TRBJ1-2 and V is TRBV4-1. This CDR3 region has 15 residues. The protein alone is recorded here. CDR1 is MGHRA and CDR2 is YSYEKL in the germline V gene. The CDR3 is CASSQDGGYGYGYTF.

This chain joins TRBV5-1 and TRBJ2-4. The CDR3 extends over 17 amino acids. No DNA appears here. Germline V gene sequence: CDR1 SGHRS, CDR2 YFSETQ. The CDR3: CASSLASGTRAKNIQYF.

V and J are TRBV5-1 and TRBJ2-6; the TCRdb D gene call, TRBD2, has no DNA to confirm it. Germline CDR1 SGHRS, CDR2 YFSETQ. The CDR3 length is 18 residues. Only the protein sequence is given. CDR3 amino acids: CASSLDGGIFSGANVLTF.

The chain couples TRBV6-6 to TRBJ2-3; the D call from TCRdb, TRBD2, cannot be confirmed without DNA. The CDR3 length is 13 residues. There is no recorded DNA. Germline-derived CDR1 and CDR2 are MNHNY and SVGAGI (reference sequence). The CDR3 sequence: CASSGGFIDTQYF.

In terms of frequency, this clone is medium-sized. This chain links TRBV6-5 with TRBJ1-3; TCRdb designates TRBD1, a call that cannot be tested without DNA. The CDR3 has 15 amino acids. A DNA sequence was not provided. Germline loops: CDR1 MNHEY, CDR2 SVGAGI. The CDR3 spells CASSPQGHSGNTIYF.

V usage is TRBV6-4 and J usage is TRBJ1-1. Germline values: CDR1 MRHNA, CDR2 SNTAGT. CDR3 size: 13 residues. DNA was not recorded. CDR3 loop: CASSVGTGTEAFF.

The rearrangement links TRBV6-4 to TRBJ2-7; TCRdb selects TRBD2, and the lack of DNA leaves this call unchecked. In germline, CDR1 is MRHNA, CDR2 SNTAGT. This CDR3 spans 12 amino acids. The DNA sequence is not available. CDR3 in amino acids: CASSRPSYEQYF.

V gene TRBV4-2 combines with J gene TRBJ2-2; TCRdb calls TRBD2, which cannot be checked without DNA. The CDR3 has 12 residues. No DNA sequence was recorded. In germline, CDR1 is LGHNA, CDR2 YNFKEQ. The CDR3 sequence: CASSRGPGELFF.

The CDR3 loop reads CASSAHTYEQYF. The rearrangement links TRBV6-6 to TRBJ2-7. Germline loops: CDR1 MNHNY, CDR2 SVGAGI (reference sequence). The CDR3 spans 12 residues. No DNA sequence was recorded.

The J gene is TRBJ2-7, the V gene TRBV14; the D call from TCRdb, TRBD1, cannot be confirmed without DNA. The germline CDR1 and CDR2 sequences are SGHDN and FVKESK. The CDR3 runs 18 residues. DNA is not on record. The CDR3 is CASSQTGRFGSPSYEQYF. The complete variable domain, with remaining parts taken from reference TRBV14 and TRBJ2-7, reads EAGVTQFPSHSVIEKGQTVTLRCDPISGHDNLYWYRRVMGKEIKFLLHFVKESKQDESGMPNNRFLAERTGGTYSTLKVQPAELEDSGVYFCASSQTGRFGSPSYEQYFGPGTRLTVT.

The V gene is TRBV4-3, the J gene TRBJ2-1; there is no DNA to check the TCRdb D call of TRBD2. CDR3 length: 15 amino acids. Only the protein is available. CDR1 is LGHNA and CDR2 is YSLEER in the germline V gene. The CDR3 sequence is CASSQIGGVHNEQFF.

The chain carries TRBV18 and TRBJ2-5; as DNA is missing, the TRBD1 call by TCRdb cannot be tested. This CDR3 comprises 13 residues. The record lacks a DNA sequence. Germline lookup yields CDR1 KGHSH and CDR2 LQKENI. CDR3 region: CASSPDIQETQYF.

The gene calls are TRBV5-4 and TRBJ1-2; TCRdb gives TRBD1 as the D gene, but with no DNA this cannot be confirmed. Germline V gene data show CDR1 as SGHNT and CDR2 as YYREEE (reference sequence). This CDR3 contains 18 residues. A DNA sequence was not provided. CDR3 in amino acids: CASRITLRGQMPNYGYTF. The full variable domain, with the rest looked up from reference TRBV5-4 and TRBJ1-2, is ETGVTQSPTHLIKTRGQQVTLRCSSQSGHNTVSWYQQALGQGPQFIFQYYREEENGRGNFPPRFSGLQFPNYSSELNVNALELDDSALYLCASRITLRGQMPNYGYTFGSGTRLTVV.

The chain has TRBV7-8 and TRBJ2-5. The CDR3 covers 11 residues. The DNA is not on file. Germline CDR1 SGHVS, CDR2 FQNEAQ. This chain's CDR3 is CASSSWVTQYF.

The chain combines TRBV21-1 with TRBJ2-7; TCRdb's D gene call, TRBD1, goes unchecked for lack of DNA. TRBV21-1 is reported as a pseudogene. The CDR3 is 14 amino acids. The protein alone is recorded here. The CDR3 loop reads CASSKRTQGYEQYF.

The CDR3 region is CASSKVRASNQPQHF. This chain uses TRBV21-1 with TRBJ1-5. TRBV21-1 is a documented pseudogene. This CDR3 is built from 15 residues. No DNA sequence was recorded.

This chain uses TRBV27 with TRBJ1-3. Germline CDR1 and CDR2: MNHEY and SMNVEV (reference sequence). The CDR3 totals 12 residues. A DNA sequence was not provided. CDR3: CASKSSGNTIYF.

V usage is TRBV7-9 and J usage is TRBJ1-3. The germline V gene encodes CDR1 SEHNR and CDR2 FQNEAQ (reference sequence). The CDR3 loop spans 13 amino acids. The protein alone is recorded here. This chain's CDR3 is CASSLGFGNTIYF.

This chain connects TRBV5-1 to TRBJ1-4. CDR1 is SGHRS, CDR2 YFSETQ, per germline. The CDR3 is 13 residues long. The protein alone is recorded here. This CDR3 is CASSLQWGEKLFF.

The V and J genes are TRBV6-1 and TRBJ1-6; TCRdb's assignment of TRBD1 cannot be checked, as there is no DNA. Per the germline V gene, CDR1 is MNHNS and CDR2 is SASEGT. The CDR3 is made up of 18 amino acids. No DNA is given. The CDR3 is CASSEVTAPSSYNSPLHF.

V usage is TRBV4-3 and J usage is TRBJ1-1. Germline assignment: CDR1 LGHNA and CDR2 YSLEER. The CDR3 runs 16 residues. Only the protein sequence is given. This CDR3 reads CASSQDPGGDNTEAFF.

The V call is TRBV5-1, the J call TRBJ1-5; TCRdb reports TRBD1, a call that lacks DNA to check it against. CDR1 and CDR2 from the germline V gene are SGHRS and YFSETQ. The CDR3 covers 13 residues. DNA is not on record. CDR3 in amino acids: CASSLDHNQPQHF.

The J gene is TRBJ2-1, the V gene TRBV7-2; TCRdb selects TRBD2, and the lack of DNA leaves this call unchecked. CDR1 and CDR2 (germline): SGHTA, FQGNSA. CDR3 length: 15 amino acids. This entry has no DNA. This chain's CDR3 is CASKRERGSYNEQFF.

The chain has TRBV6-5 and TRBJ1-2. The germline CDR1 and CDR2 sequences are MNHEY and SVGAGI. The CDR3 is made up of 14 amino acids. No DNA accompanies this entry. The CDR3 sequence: CASSYSNFGYGYTF.

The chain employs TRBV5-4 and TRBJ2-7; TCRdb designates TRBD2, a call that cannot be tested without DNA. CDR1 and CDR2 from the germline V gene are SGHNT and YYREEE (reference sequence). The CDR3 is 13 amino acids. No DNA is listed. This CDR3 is CASSSEYDYEQYF.